These T cell receptor beta chains were read from a single sample in a study of shared clonotypes between healthy human individuals. The method was immunoSEQ multiplex PCR; TCRdb's version includes in-frame clones alone and lacks a portion of them. The data hold almost 750,000 clones, with 55% to 80% observed a single time. The sample taken for sequencing was memory CD4+ T cells sorted from blood. These receptors came from a woman in her 30s in good health. Both conserved end residues are part of each CDR3. Fields, in order: V gene, clone size, D gene, J gene, CDR3 protein, CDR3 DNA. A D gene is named only where the DNA matches it firmly. Clone size is given for some rows only: seen once, a few or many times, or a class if the clone is expanded.

v_gene: TRBV7-2; abundance: -; d_gene: -; j_gene: TRBJ1-2; CDR3aa: CASSISTQGGYTF; CDR3nt: TGTGCCAGCAGCATATCGACCCAGGGGGGCTACACCTTC
v_gene: TRBV2; abundance: few; d_gene: TRBD1; j_gene: TRBJ1-2; CDR3aa: CASSEVRTGAVGYTF; CDR3nt: TGTGCCAGCAGTGAAGTTCGGACAGGGGCGGTCGGCTACACCTTC
v_gene: TRBV27; abundance: -; d_gene: -; j_gene: TRBJ1-5; CDR3aa: CASRVAPTGNQPQHF; CDR3nt: TGTGCCAGCAGGGTAGCCCCGACGGGCAATCAGCCCCAGCATTTT
v_gene: TRBV15; abundance: -; d_gene: -; j_gene: TRBJ2-6; CDR3aa: CATSRVRGAGANVLTF; CDR3nt: TGTGCCACCAGCAGAGTAAGGGGCGCTGGGGCCAACGTCCTGACTTTC
v_gene: TRBV5-1; abundance: once; d_gene: -; j_gene: TRBJ2-2; CDR3aa: CASSLWPAGELFF; CDR3nt: TGCGCCAGCAGCTTGTGGCCGGCCGGGGAGCTGTTTTTT
v_gene: TRBV19; abundance: -; d_gene: -; j_gene: TRBJ2-5; CDR3aa: CASSRARQETQYF; CDR3nt: TGTGCCAGTAGTCGGGCACGGCAAGAGACCCAGTACTTC
v_gene: TRBV11-2; abundance: -; d_gene: TRBD2; j_gene: TRBJ2-1; CDR3aa: CASSLLAGVGNEQFF; CDR3nt: TGTGCCAGCAGCTTATTAGCGGGAGTGGGCAATGAGCAGTTCTTC
v_gene: TRBV29-1; abundance: once; d_gene: TRBD2; j_gene: TRBJ2-7; CDR3aa: CSVEENSGTEQYF; CDR3nt: TGCAGCGTTGAAGAGAATAGCGGGACCGAGCAGTACTTC
v_gene: TRBV7-9; abundance: -; d_gene: -; j_gene: TRBJ2-7; CDR3aa: CASRGLYEQYF; CDR3nt: TGTGCCAGCCGGGGACTGTACGAGCAGTACTTC
v_gene: TRBV15; abundance: -; d_gene: TRBD1; j_gene: TRBJ2-4; CDR3aa: CATSRSRTGLAKNIQYF; CDR3nt: TGTGCCACCAGCAGATCAAGGACAGGGCTAGCCAAAAACATTCAGTACTTC
v_gene: TRBV28; abundance: -; d_gene: -; j_gene: TRBJ2-7; CDR3aa: CASTLGGLNSYEQYF; CDR3nt: TGTGCCAGCACCCTAGGGGGACTAAATTCCTACGAGCAGTACTTC
v_gene: TRBV27; abundance: -; d_gene: -; j_gene: TRBJ2-5; CDR3aa: CASSFWGSETQYF; CDR3nt: TGTGCCAGCAGTTTTTGGGGTTCCGAGACCCAGTACTTC
v_gene: TRBV6-1; abundance: -; d_gene: TRBD1; j_gene: TRBJ1-2; CDR3aa: CASTDWGQSNYGYTF; CDR3nt: TGTGCCAGCACCGACTGGGGACAGTCTAACTATGGCTACACCTTC
v_gene: TRBV10-2; abundance: -; d_gene: -; j_gene: TRBJ2-5; CDR3aa: CASSEFFSVKETQYF; CDR3nt: TGCGCCAGCAGTGAGTTCTTCAGCGTTAAAGAGACCCAGTACTTC
v_gene: TRBV15; abundance: -; d_gene: TRBD1; j_gene: TRBJ2-4; CDR3aa: CATSRSGTGVVAKNIQYF; CDR3nt: TGTGCCACCAGCAGATCCGGGACAGGGGTTGTAGCCAAAAACATTCAGTACTTC
v_gene: TRBV5-6; abundance: -; d_gene: -; j_gene: TRBJ1-1; CDR3aa: CASSRDGGLLF; CDR3nt: TGTGCCAGCAGCCGCGACGGGGGATTGCTCTTT
v_gene: TRBV18; abundance: -; d_gene: -; j_gene: TRBJ1-1; CDR3aa: CASSPEDSRQAFF; CDR3nt: TGTGCCAGCTCACCCGAGGATTCTCGGCAAGCTTTCTTT
v_gene: TRBV28; abundance: -; d_gene: -; j_gene: TRBJ2-5; CDR3aa: CASTGSTGETQYF; CDR3nt: TGTGCCAGCACCGGGAGTACCGGAGAGACCCAGTACTTC
v_gene: TRBV11-2; abundance: once; d_gene: TRBD1; j_gene: TRBJ1-2; CDR3aa: CASSPRTGGSYGYTF; CDR3nt: TGTGCCAGCAGCCCTCGGACAGGGGGGAGCTATGGCTACACCTTC
v_gene: TRBV28; abundance: -; d_gene: -; j_gene: TRBJ2-7; CDR3aa: CASTHPTGAGEQYF; CDR3nt: TGTGCCAGCACCCATCCGACGGGTGCTGGGGAGCAGTACTTC
v_gene: TRBV7-2; abundance: -; d_gene: -; j_gene: TRBJ1-1; CDR3aa: CASSLQGGNTEAFF; CDR3nt: TGTGCCAGCAGCTTGCAGGGCGGCAACACTGAAGCTTTCTTT
v_gene: TRBV5-6; abundance: few; d_gene: -; j_gene: TRBJ1-4; CDR3aa: CASSTGRTDPREKLFF; CDR3nt: TGTGCCAGCAGCACCGGACGGACGGACCCAAGGGAAAAACTGTTTTTT